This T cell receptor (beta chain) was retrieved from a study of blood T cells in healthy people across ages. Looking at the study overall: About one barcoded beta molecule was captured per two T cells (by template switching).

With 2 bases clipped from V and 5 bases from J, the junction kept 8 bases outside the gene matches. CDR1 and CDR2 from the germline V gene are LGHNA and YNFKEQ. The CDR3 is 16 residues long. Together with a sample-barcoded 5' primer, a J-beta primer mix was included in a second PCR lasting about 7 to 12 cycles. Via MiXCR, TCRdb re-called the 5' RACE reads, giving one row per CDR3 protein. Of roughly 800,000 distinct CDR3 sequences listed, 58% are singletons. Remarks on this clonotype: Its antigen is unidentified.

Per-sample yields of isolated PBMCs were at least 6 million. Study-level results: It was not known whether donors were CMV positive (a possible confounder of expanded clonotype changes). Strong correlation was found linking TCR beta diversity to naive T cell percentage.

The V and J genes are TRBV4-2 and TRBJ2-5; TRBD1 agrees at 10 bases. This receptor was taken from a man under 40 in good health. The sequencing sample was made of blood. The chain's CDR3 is CASSQPGQGGRETQYF. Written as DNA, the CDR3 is TGTGCCAGCAGCCAACCCGGACAGGGGGGGAGGGAGACCCAGTACTTC.